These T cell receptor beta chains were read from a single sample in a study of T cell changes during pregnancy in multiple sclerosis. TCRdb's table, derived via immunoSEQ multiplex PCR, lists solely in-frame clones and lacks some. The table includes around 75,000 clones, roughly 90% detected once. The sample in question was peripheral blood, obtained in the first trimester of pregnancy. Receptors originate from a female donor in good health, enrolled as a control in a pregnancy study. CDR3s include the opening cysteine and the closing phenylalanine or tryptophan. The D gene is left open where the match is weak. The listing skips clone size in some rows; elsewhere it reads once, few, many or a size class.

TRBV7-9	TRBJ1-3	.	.	TGTGCCAGCAGCTTAAGTAGCTCTGGAAACACCATATATTTT	CASSLSSSGNTIYF
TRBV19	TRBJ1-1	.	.	TGTGCCAGTAGTATGAGTCGGAACACTGAAGCTTTCTTT	CASSMSRNTEAFF
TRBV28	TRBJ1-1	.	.	TGTGCCAGCAGTTTTCTCAGGGCAAGGAACACTGAAGCTTTCTTT	CASSFLRARNTEAFF
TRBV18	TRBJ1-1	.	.	TGTGCCAGCTCACCTACACAGAACACTGAAGCTTTCTTT	CASSPTQNTEAFF
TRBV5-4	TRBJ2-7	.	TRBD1	TGTGCCAGCAGCTTGGCGACAGGGGCTTTCCACGAGCAGTACTTC	CASSLATGAFHEQYF
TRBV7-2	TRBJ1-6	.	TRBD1	TGTGCCAGCGGGTCGACAGGGGGTAATTCACCCCTCCACTTT	CASGSTGGNSPLHF
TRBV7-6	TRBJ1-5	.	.	TGTGCCAGCAGCTTATCAGGGTCGAGCAATCAGCCCCAGCATTTT	CASSLSGSSNQPQHF
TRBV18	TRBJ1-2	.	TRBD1	TGTGCCAGCTCCCCGGACAGGCGGGGCTACACCTTC	CASSPDRRGYTF
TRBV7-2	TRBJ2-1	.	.	TGTGCCAGCAGCTCCCCATCCTACAATGAGCAGTTCTTC	CASSSPSYNEQFF
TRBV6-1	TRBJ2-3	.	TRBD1	TGTGCCACCGGACAGGGAATTTACACAGATACGCAGTATTTT	CATGQGIYTDTQYF
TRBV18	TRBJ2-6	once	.	TGTGCCAGCTCACCACTTAACTCGGGAAATGGGGCCAACGTCCTGACTTTC	CASSPLNSGNGANVLTF
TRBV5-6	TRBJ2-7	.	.	TGTGCCAGCAGCACCCTGGGGCAGGTTTACGAGCAGTACTTC	CASSTLGQVYEQYF
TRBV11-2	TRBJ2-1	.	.	TGTGCCAGCAGCTTACAGGGTGGTGAGCAGTTCTTC	CASSLQGGEQFF
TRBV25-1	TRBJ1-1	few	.	TGTGCCAGCAGTGATCCCGGAGGTACGGGGAACACTGAAGCTTTCTTT	CASSDPGGTGNTEAFF
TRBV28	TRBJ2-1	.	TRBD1	TGTGCCAGCAGCCTAGCGTACAGGGGGGCGGACAATGAGCAGTTCTTC	CASSLAYRGADNEQFF
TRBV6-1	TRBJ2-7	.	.	TGTGCCAGCAGTGAAACCAGGGGTGCCGCGCAGTACTTC	CASSETRGAAQYF
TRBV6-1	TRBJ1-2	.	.	TGTGCCAGCAGTGAAGGGGGGCCCTATGGCTACACCTTC	CASSEGGPYGYTF
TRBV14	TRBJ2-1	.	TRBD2	TGTGCCAGCAGCCGGACTAGATATGACAATGAGCAGTTCTTC	CASSRTRYDNEQFF
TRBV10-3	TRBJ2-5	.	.	TGTGCCATCAGTGGGCAGGGCACTCAAGAGACCCAGTACTTC	CAISGQGTQETQYF
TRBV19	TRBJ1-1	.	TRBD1	TGTGCCAGTAGCCCTCTGGACAGGACGAACACTGAAGCTTTCTTT	CASSPLDRTNTEAFF
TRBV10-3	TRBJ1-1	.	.	TGTGCCATCAAAACAGGTCTTATCTCGAACACTGAAGCTTTCTTT	CAIKTGLISNTEAFF
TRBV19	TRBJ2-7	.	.	TGTGCCAGTAGTAGGGAGATTTACGGCCAGCAGTACTTC	CASSREIYGQQYF
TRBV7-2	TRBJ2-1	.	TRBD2	TGTGCCAGTAGGCTAGCGGGGAGTTACAATGAGCAGTTCTTC	CASRLAGSYNEQFF
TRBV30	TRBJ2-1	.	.	TGTGCCGCGCCTGTTAGACAGGGAGGCCCCCGAAAGCAGTTCTTC	CAAPVRQGGPRKQFF
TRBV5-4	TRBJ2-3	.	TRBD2	TGTGCCAGCAGGGGGAGCGGGAGTAGCACAGATACGCAGTATTTT	CASRGSGSSTDTQYF
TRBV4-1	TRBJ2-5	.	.	TGCGCCAGCAGCCAAACAGTTGAGACCCAGTACTTC	CASSQTVETQYF
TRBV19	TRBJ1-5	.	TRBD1	TGTGCCAGTAGTATAGCCCCGGGCAGGGGGCAAAGGGGCAATCAGCCCCAGCGTTTT	CASSIAPGRGQRGNQPQRF
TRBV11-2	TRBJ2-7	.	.	TGTGCCAGCACCAGGGTGTCGGGGGGCCCCTACGAGCAGTACTTC	CASTRVSGGPYEQYF
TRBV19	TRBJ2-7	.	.	TGTGCCAGTACCGACCGGGGGGACAGGGAGCAGTACTTC	CASTDRGDREQYF
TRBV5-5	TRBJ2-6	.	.	TGTGCCAGCAGCTTGGGGGCGGGCTCTGGGGCCAACGTCCTGACTTTC	CASSLGAGSGANVLTF
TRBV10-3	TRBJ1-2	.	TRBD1	TGTGCCATCAGTGAGTCTGGACAGGGGGTAGGCTACACCTTC	CAISESGQGVGYTF
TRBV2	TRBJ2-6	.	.	TGTGCCAGCATACTAGCCGGGACTGGGGCCAACGTCCTGACTTTC	CASILAGTGANVLTF
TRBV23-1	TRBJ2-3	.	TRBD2	TGCGCCAGCAGTAAAACGCACGGGCTAGCGGGGGCCACAGATACGCAGTATTTT	CASSKTHGLAGATDTQYF
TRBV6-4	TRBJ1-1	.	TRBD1	TGTGCCAGCAGCCCAACTCCGGGACAGGCAAAATCTAGCACTGAAGCTTTCTTT	CASSPTPGQAKSSTEAFF
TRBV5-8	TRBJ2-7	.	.	TGTGCCAGCAGCTTGGAACAGGCGACCTACGAGCAGTACTTC	CASSLEQATYEQYF
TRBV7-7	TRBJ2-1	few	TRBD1	TGTGCTAGCAGCCCCGGGACAGGGACGGGCAATGAGCAGTTCTTC	CASSPGTGTGNEQFF
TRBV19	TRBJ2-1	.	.	TGTGCCAGTAAAGGGGGAATGTGGTACAATGAGCAGTTCTTC	CASKGGMWYNEQFF
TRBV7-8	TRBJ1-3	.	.	TGTGCCAGCAGCTTAGATCAACCCGGCTCTGGAAACACCATATATTTT	CASSLDQPGSGNTIYF
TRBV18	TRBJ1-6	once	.	TGTGCCAGCTCACCAGGGGGCAGTGGCAATTCACCCCTCCACTTT	CASSPGGSGNSPLHF
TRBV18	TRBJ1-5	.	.	TGTGCCAGCTCACCCCGGAATACAGTGGGAGCCGATCGGGAGGCCGAGCATTTT	CASSPRNTVGADREAEHF
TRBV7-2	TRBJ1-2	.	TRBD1	TGTGCCAGCAGCTTCCGGGACAGGGCATTAAACGGCTACACCTTC	CASSFRDRALNGYTF
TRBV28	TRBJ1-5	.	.	TGTGCCAGCAGTTCCCACAGGGCCGACAATCAGCCCCAGCATTTT	CASSSHRADNQPQHF
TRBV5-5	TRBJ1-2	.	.	TGTGCCAGCAACTCAATCCCAGGGAATCAAGGCTACACCTTC	CASNSIPGNQGYTF
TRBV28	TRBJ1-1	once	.	TGTGCCAGCAGTTTCTCTACCGAACTGAACACTGAAGCTTTCTTT	CASSFSTELNTEAFF
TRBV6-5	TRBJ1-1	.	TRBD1	TGTGCCAGCAGTTTCGGGGACAGCACTGAAGCTTTCTTT	CASSFGDSTEAFF
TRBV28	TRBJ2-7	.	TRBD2	TGTGCCAGCAGCTCTCCACCTAGCGGGAGTGGGGAGCAGTACTTC	CASSSPPSGSGEQYF